This TCR beta chain was captured in a study of T-cell memory formation after mild COVID-19. Overall study: Clusters were largely donor specific. Study-wide results and limits: Memory sampled before infection contained some responding clones, suggesting cross-reactive memory joined. Contracting CD4+ clones were located mainly in CM and EM, and CD8+ clones in EMRA. Clones contracting over day 15 to 85 were CD4/CD8 balanced, with later expanders leaning CD4+.

The CDR3 is made up of 15 amino acids. Germline values: CDR1 LGHDT, CDR2 YNNKEL (reference sequence). Losses at the gene ends were 3 bases for V and 3 bases for J; bases not matched to a gene: 4. Concerning this clonotype: As yet, its antigen is unknown.

TCRdb used MiXCR to reprocess the 5' RACE reads, holding one entry per CDR3 protein. The sample contains about 560,000 distinct CDR3 sequences, roughly 18% of which appear only once. This receptor was obtained from an adult woman who had mild COVID-19 (a few samples of this study predate the infection). Cell type and time point are not known. Sequenced sample: PBMCs or a T cell subset sorted from them (not recorded which). This chain uses TRBV3-1 with TRBJ2-4; 8 positions agree with TRBD1. The CDR3 sequence: CASSQTGVGKNIQYF. The CDR3 bases are TGTGCCAGCAGCCAGACAGGGGTCGGCAAAAACATTCAGTACTTC.